Below, 19 T cell receptor beta chains from the same sample are listed, as sequenced in a study of cytomegalovirus exposure and HLA in healthy donors. PCR involved 60 Vbeta and 13 Jbeta primers. Here immunoSEQ multiplex PCR was the method, and the copy in TCRdb shows in-frame clones only, minus some. The sample shows 95,000 to 150,000 clones, around 69% of them seen only once. The sample was PBMCs. These receptors all come from a woman aged 40-49 years in good health and CMV-seropositive.

A note on this clone: The same CDR3 also results from other DNA sequences found in this sample. V usage is TRBV10-3 and J usage is TRBJ1-2; D is perhaps TRBD1 (6 bases). V lost 2 bases and J 8 bases, leaving 21 bases between the germline ends. This CDR3 spans 16 amino acids. The germline gives CDR1 ENHRY, CDR2 SYGVKD. For the CDR3, the DNA is TGTGCCATCAGTGAGCCGAGAGGGGGGGGCGTGTCCGGCTACACCTTC. Amino acid sequence: CAISEPRGGGVSGYTF.

In its sample, this clone was seen once. CDR3 sequence reads: CASSVAGGASYNEQFF. The CDR3 bases are TGTGCCAGCAGCGTAGCGGGGGGGGCATCCTACAATGAGCAGTTCTTC. V usage is TRBV9 and J usage is TRBJ2-1, with 8 bases fitting TRBD2. The length of the CDR3 is 16 residues. With 0 bases clipped from V and 1 base from J, the junction kept 3 bases outside the gene matches. CDR1 and CDR2 (germline): SGDLS, YYNGEE.

This clone was recorded a few times. The CDR3 DNA is TGTGCCAGCAGCGTCGGGGGGGCCGGCGGGCTCGAGCAGTACTTC. This codes for CASSVGGAGGLEQYF. This sequence joins TRBV9 and TRBJ2-7; 8 bases align to TRBD2. From germline, CDR1 is SGDLS and CDR2 YYNGEE. The trim removed 2 bases at V and 6 bases at J, leaving 10 bases unmatched. This CDR3 has 15 amino acids.

This chain connects TRBV7-9 to TRBJ2-3; D is possibly TRBD2 (5 bases). In germline, CDR1 is SEHNR, CDR2 FQNEAQ (reference sequence). The CDR3 extends over 14 amino acids. The V gene lost 4 bases and the J gene lost 3 bases, with 11 bases spanning the gap. The CDR3 DNA follows: TGTGCCAGCAGCTCAAGGACTGATACAGATACGCAGTATTTT. Translated, it gives CASSSRTDTDTQYF.

The V gene is TRBV11-2, the J gene TRBJ1-1, with D hard to call. Germline CDR1 is SGHAT and CDR2 is FQNNGV. Trimming shortened V by 0 bases and J by 6 bases, and 8 bases separated the two germline ends. This CDR3 comprises 13 residues. The CDR3 loop is CASSLDLRAEAFF. CDR3 bases: TGTGCCAGCAGCTTAGATCTGAGGGCTGAAGCTTTCTTT.

The gene calls are TRBV5-1 and TRBJ1-1; 7 bases agree with TRBD1. The ends lost 3 bases at V and 2 bases at J; junction bases unmatched: 4. CDR3 length equals 14 residues. Germline V gene data show CDR1 as SGHRS and CDR2 as YFSETQ. CDR3 nucleotides: TGCGCCAGCAGCTCCCAGGGGGACAACACTGAAGCTTTCTTT. Translated, it gives CASSSQGDNTEAFF.

The V call is TRBV5-1, the J call TRBJ2-2, with 15 positions matching TRBD2. CDR3 size: 16 residues. In germline, CDR1 is SGHRS, CDR2 YFSETQ. V was pared by 4 bases and J by 6 bases, with 4 bases of the junction left unmatched. CDR3: CASSLGLAGGPGELFF. CDR3 sequence (DNA): TGCGCCAGCAGCCTTGGACTAGCGGGGGGGCCCGGGGAGCTGTTTTTT.

The chain has TRBV18 and TRBJ2-5; 8 bases are a match to TRBD1. CDR1 is KGHSH and CDR2 is LQKENI in the germline V gene. This CDR3 is 15 amino acids long. V was clipped by 2 bases and J by 1 base; unmatched bases: 3. In DNA form, the CDR3 reads TGTGCCAGCTCACCATTCGGACAGGGCCAAGAGACCCAGTACTTC. This gives the protein CASSPFGQGQETQYF.

The rearrangement joins TRBV10-3 to TRBJ2-5; 9 bases fit TRBD2. CDR3 length equals 13 residues. Germline loops: CDR1 ENHRY, CDR2 SYGVKD. The ends lost 6 bases at V and 5 bases at J; junction bases unmatched: 4. The CDR3 DNA sequence: TGTGCCATCAGGGGACTAGCTTCGGAGACCCAGTACTTC. Encoded protein: CAIRGLASETQYF.

The chain carries TRBV25-1 and TRBJ1-5; weak D call: TRBD1 (5 bases). Looked up from germline, CDR1 is MGHDK and CDR2 is SYGVNS. V was trimmed by 0 bases and J by 7 bases, leaving 10 bases between them. CDR3 size: 14 residues. CDR3 amino acids: CASSEYGGSQPQHF. CDR3 DNA sequence: TGTGCCAGCAGTGAATACGGGGGGTCCCAGCCCCAGCATTTT.

This chain links TRBV6-1 with TRBJ1-2; perhaps TRBD1 as D (5 bases). Germline V gene data show CDR1 as MNHNS and CDR2 as SASEGT. This CDR3 spans 16 amino acids. Trimming took 2 bases from V and 8 from J, leaving 21 bases between them. The CDR3 DNA reads as TGTGCCAGCAGTGAAATTTGGGGCAGCGTCCATTCCGGCTACACCTTC. It codes for CASSEIWGSVHSGYTF.

The chain couples TRBV6-5 to TRBJ1-2; D not certain. This CDR3 is built from 11 residues. V lost 8 bases and J 4 bases, leaving 8 bases between the germline ends. CDR1 and CDR2 (germline): MNHEY, SVGAGI. The CDR3 here is CASANGYGYTF. The CDR3 nucleotides are TGTGCCAGCGCCAACGGCTATGGCTACACCTTC.

The gene calls are TRBV4-3 and TRBJ2-3, with a tentative D call TRBD2 (6 bases). Germline V CDR1 and CDR2: LGHNA, YSLEER. The V gene lost 4 bases and the J gene lost 0 bases, with 11 bases spanning the gap. The CDR3 is 15 amino acids. As DNA, the CDR3 is TGCGCCAGCAGCCTAGGGAGGCAGAGCACAGATACGCAGTATTTT. It translates to CASSLGRQSTDTQYF.

This clone has more than one count but fewer than ten. This chain connects TRBV4-3 to TRBJ1-1; no reliable D call. The CDR3 consists of 14 residues. From germline, CDR1 is LGHNA and CDR2 YSLEER. The germline V and J ends were trimmed by 4 bases and 4 bases, with 13 bases remaining between them. In DNA form, the CDR3 reads TGCGCCAGCAGCCCTCCTCTTCGGGGCACTGAAGCTTTCTTT. It is translated as CASSPPLRGTEAFF.

The chain uses TRBV12-5 and TRBJ2-7; maybe TRBD1 (6 bases). This CDR3 has 12 residues. The V end was cut by 6 bases, the J end by 4 bases, with 10 bases between. Germline assignment: CDR1 LGHNT and CDR2 FRNRAP. Here the CDR3 reads CASGQGLYEQYF. CDR3 coding DNA: TGTGCTAGTGGACAGGGTTTATACGAGCAGTACTTC.

The CDR3 protein is CASTQGPNEKLFF. The CDR3 nucleotides read TGTGCCAGCACACAGGGGCCTAATGAAAAACTGTTTTTT. This sequence joins TRBV7-2 and TRBJ1-4; 7 bases are shared with TRBD1. From germline, CDR1 is SGHTA and CDR2 FQGNSA. V lost 7 bases to trimming and J lost 3 bases; unmatched junction nucleotides: 2. CDR3 length: 13 residues.

The J gene is TRBJ2-7, the V gene TRBV29-1, with D perhaps TRBD1 (5 bases). The CDR3 length is 12 residues. Trimming left V 7 bases short and J 0 bases short, with 10 bases between. Germline-derived CDR1 and CDR2 are SQVTM and ANQGSEA. The CDR3, as DNA: TGCAGCGGCTGGACAAGCTCCTACGAGCAGTACTTC. It encodes CSGWTSSYEQYF.

The chain couples TRBV14 to TRBJ2-7; 7 bases agree with TRBD1. With V trimmed by 4 bases and J by 4 bases, 7 bases remained unmatched. Germline CDR1 is SGHDN and CDR2 is FVKESK. This CDR3 has 14 residues. The CDR3 reads CASSRTGNQYEQYF. As DNA, the CDR3 is TGTGCCAGCAGCCGGACAGGCAACCAGTACGAGCAGTACTTC.

The chain combines TRBV11-2 with TRBJ1-6; D remains unclear. In germline, CDR1 is SGHAT, CDR2 FQNNGV. The CDR3 sequence is 16 residues long. V shed 2 bases and J shed 9 bases, with 17 bases lying between them. In nucleotides, the CDR3 is TGTGCCAGCAGCTTATTTTGGGAGTTGTATGGTTCACCCCTCCACTTT. Translated: CASSLFWELYGSPLHF.